These 27 T cell receptor beta chains originate from one sample sequenced in a study of blood T cell repertoires in COVID-19. Generated by immunoSEQ multiplex PCR, the TCRdb table keeps only in-frame clones and is missing some. This sample has 280,000 or so clones, with about 90% found just once. Sequenced sample: peripheral blood. Receptors were obtained from a woman in her twenties or thirties who had recovered from COVID-19.

The gene calls are TRBV7-2 and TRBJ2-1; D is ambiguous. Trimming took off 5 bases at V and 5 bases at J, with 10 bases between the two ends. The CDR3 is 13 residues long. CDR1 SGHTA and CDR2 FQGNSA come from the germline V gene. The CDR3 loop is CASSPGSNNEQFF. The CDR3 DNA sequence: TGTGCCAGCAGCCCCGGGTCTAACAATGAGCAGTTCTTC.

This rearrangement joins TRBV9 to TRBJ2-3; D call uncertain. Germline V CDR1 and CDR2: SGDLS, YYNGEE. CDR3 length: 11 residues. V was shortened by 3 bases and J by 6 bases, with 5 bases between the two germline ends. CDR3 sequence: CASSAYDTQYF. The CDR3 nucleotides are TGTGCCAGCAGCGCGTATGATACGCAGTATTTT. The full variable domain, its missing parts supplied by reference TRBV9 and TRBJ2-3, is DSGVTQTPKHLITATGQRVTLRCSPRSGDLSVYWYQQSLDQGLQFLIQYYNGEERAKGNILERFSAQQFPDLHSELNLSSLELGDSALYFCASSAYDTQYFGPGTRLTVL.

The chain recombines TRBV19 with TRBJ2-2; TRBD2 matches 8 bases. Germline values: CDR1 LNHDA, CDR2 SQIVND (reference sequence). Trimming at V came to 3 bases and at J to 13 bases, leaving 16 bases not matched to a gene. The CDR3 has 16 amino acids. The DNA for the CDR3 is TGTGCCAGTAGTATCGGACTAGCTCGAAGTGGGCTCGGGCTGTTTTTT. Protein product: CASSIGLARSGLGLFF.

This chain uses TRBV4-1 with TRBJ2-5; TRBD2 matches 8 bases. V lost 2 bases, J lost 4 bases, and 3 bases stayed unmatched. Looked up from germline, CDR1 is MGHRA and CDR2 is YSYEKL. The CDR3 runs 14 residues. The CDR3 reads CASSQLGLGETQYF. Written as DNA, the CDR3 is TGCGCCAGCAGCCAACTGGGACTAGGAGAGACCCAGTACTTC.

The chain links TRBV11-2 to TRBJ2-5, with D maybe TRBD1 (5 bases). Trimming pared 1 base from V and 2 bases from J, leaving 17 bases between. The CDR3 length is 17 residues. CDR1 is SGHAT, CDR2 FQNNGV, per germline. The CDR3 nucleotides read TGTGCCAGCAGCTTAGGGACCAGGGAACCATTACAAGAGACCCAGTACTTC. Amino acid sequence: CASSLGTREPLQETQYF.

The rearrangement links TRBV5-1 to TRBJ2-2; 7 nucleotides match TRBD1. Per the germline V gene, CDR1 is SGHRS and CDR2 is YFSETQ. The ends lost 9 bases at V and 6 bases at J; junction bases unmatched: 14. The CDR3 totals 15 residues. The CDR3 sequence is CATSETGRSAGELFF. The CDR3 coding sequence is TGCGCCACCTCCGAGACAGGGCGTAGCGCCGGGGAGCTGTTTTTT.

This clone was counted only a few times. This rearrangement joins TRBV18 to TRBJ1-2, with D perhaps TRBD1 (5 bases). Germline CDR1 is KGHSH and CDR2 is LQKENI. The V end lost 6 bases, the J end lost 4 bases, and 18 bases lay between the germline ends. The CDR3 extends over 15 amino acids. CDR3 DNA sequence: TGTGCCAGCTCTCTCGAATCGACAGCTACCTATGGCTACACCTTC. Translated, it gives CASSLESTATYGYTF.

The chain employs TRBV9 and TRBJ2-1, with a tentative D call TRBD2 (6 bases). V lost 0 bases, J lost 5 bases, and 12 bases lay in between. This CDR3 is 15 amino acids long. Germline V lookup: CDR1 SGDLS, CDR2 YYNGEE. The CDR3 DNA sequence: TGTGCCAGCAGCGTAGTCGGGAGAGGCAACAATGAGCAGTTCTTC. Residues: CASSVVGRGNNEQFF.

The rearrangement uses TRBV27 and TRBJ1-5; D unresolved. Germline values: CDR1 MNHEY, CDR2 SMNVEV (reference sequence). The ends were cut back, 3 bases at V and 0 bases at J, with 9 bases in the middle. This CDR3 has 15 amino acids. CDR3 nucleotide sequence: TGTGCCAGCAGTTTTAACAGTTATAGCAATCAGCCCCAGCATTTT. Its translation is CASSFNSYSNQPQHF.

This sequence joins TRBV9 and TRBJ2-1; D uncertain. The CDR3 runs 14 residues. Trimming left V 0 bases short and J 5 bases short, with 9 bases between. Germline-derived CDR1 and CDR2 are SGDLS and YYNGEE. CDR3 DNA: TGTGCCAGCAGCGTAGTAAGCGCTAACAATGAGCAGTTCTTC. Its translation: CASSVVSANNEQFF.

The chain uses TRBV18 and TRBJ2-1; TRBD2 matches at 11 bases. This CDR3 is 16 amino acids long. Trimming took 3 bases from V and 4 from J; bases not matched to a gene: 5. Per the germline V gene, CDR1 is KGHSH and CDR2 is LQKENI. Here the CDR3 DNA reads TGTGCCAGCTCACCCGGCCTAGCGGGGGGTTACAATGAGCAGTTCTTC. Translating gives CASSPGLAGGYNEQFF.

A remark on this clone: The sample has other DNA sequences that encode this CDR3 too. This chain joins TRBV27 and TRBJ2-3, with D perhaps TRBD2 (6 bases). The length of the CDR3 is 13 residues. Trimming removed 4 bases at V and 1 base at J, with 6 bases between. CDR1 is MNHEY and CDR2 is SMNVEV in the germline V gene (reference sequence). CDR3 sequence (DNA): TGTGCCAGCAGTTCTAGCGGCACAGATACGCAGTATTTT. This translates into CASSSSGTDTQYF.

The table lists this clone with a few counts. The genes are TRBV28 and TRBJ1-1; D is uncertain. In germline, CDR1 is MDHEN, CDR2 SYDVKM. CDR3 length equals 13 residues. The V end lost 5 bases, the J end lost 3 bases, and 10 bases lay between the germline ends. CDR3 sequence reads: CASSAGTYTEAFF. In nucleotides, the CDR3 is TGTGCCAGCAGTGCGGGTACGTACACTGAAGCTTTCTTT.

This clone was seen a single time. V is TRBV28 and J is TRBJ1-2; TRBD1 might be the D (6 bases). Germline V gene lookup returns CDR1 MDHEN and CDR2 SYDVKM. Trimming took 3 bases from V and 6 from J, leaving 11 bases between them. The CDR3 length is 13 residues. The CDR3 is CASSLGTSHGYTF. The CDR3 DNA follows: TGTGCCAGCAGTTTGGGGACATCTCATGGCTACACCTTC.

This chain connects TRBV6-2 or TRBV6-3 to TRBJ1-2; no reliable D call. V was cut by 6 bases and J by 4 bases, with 12 bases left in between. The length of the CDR3 is 13 residues. Germline lookup yields CDR1 MNHEY and CDR2 SVGEGT. CDR3 in amino acids: CASRPSPSYGYTF. The CDR3 DNA reads as TGTGCCAGCAGACCTTCTCCTTCCTATGGCTACACCTTC.

The V gene is TRBV6-5, the J gene TRBJ1-5, with 7 positions matching TRBD1. J gave up 0 bases and V 2 bases, and 1 base lay outside the gene matches. Germline V gene data show CDR1 as MNHEY and CDR2 as SVGAGI. CDR3 length equals 15 residues. CDR3 in amino acids: CASSYDRASNQPQHF. In DNA form, the CDR3 reads TGTGCCAGCAGTTACGACAGGGCTAGCAATCAGCCCCAGCATTTT.

The V and J genes are TRBV1 and TRBJ2-3; TRBD2, as called in the table, went unchecked against the DNA. TRBV1 is reported as a pseudogene. The length of the CDR3 is 16 residues. CDR3 protein: CTSSQGGGVGTDTQYF. As DNA, the CDR3 is TGCACCAGCAGCCAAGGGGGCGGGGTTGGCACAGATACGCAGTATTTT.

The DNA for the CDR3 is TGTGCCAGCAGTTTTCGGACTAGCGGGACTCGGGAGACCCAGTACTTC. This codes for CASSFRTSGTRETQYF. The chain combines TRBV28 with TRBJ2-5; 12 positions agree with TRBD2. J was trimmed by 5 bases and V by 3 bases; bases with no gene match: 7. The CDR3 is made up of 16 amino acids. Germline V gene sequence: CDR1 MDHEN, CDR2 SYDVKM.

This chain's CDR3 is CARSFRTGTTEAFF. The CDR3 coding sequence is TGTGCCAGAAGCTTCCGTACAGGGACCACTGAAGCTTTCTTT. The gene calls are TRBV7-5 and TRBJ1-1; the table assigns TRBD1, which was not confirmed against the DNA. TRBV7-5 is a listed pseudogene. This CDR3 region has 14 residues.

This clone has just a few counts. The rearrangement joins TRBV25-1 to TRBJ1-4; D call uncertain. The ends were cut back, 2 bases at V and 4 bases at J, with 8 bases in the middle. Germline V lookup: CDR1 MGHDK, CDR2 SYGVNS. The CDR3 length is 14 residues. The CDR3 sequence is CASSEKGVNEKLFF. The CDR3 nucleotides read TGTGCCAGCAGTGAAAAGGGAGTTAATGAAAAACTGTTTTTT. The full variable domain, rest sourced from reference TRBV25-1 and TRBJ1-4, is EADIYQTPRYLVIGTGKKITLECSQTMGHDKMYWYQQDPGMELHLIHYSYGVNSTEKGDLSSESTVSRIRTEHFPLTLESARPSHTSQYLCASSEKGVNEKLFFGSGTQLSVL.

CDR3 loop: CASSPKTGRNTEAFF. The DNA of the CDR3 is TGTGCCAGTAGTCCCAAGACAGGGAGGAACACTGAAGCTTTCTTT. The rearrangement uses TRBV19 and TRBJ1-1; the match to TRBD1 covers 7 bases. The CDR3 has 15 residues. V trimming: 5 bases; J trimming: 1 base; junction bases outside the gene matches: 7. Germline loops: CDR1 LNHDA, CDR2 SQIVND (reference sequence). Looking up the rest from reference TRBV19 and TRBJ1-1 gives the full variable domain: DGGITQSPKYLFRKEGQNVTLSCEQNLNHDAMYWYRQDPGQGLRLIYYSQIVNDFQKGDIAEGYSVSREKKESFPLTVTSAQKNPTAFYLCASSPKTGRNTEAFFGQGTRLTVV.

The CDR3 sequence is CATGEYEQYF. The CDR3 coding sequence is TGTGCCACGGGAGAATACGAGCAGTACTTC. The V call is TRBV19, the J call TRBJ2-7; tentative D call: TRBD2 (6 bases). The V end lost 10 bases, the J end lost 4 bases, and 8 bases lay between the germline ends. CDR1 and CDR2 from the germline V gene are LNHDA and SQIVND (reference sequence). The CDR3 consists of 10 residues.

The J gene is TRBJ1-5, the V gene TRBV19, with D unclear. V was cut by 4 bases and J by 0 bases, with 4 bases left in between. The CDR3 runs to 13 residues. Germline V gives CDR1 LNHDA, CDR2 SQIVND (reference sequence). CDR3 DNA sequence: TGTGCCAGTAGTACTCTTAGCAATCAGCCCCAGCATTTT. Amino acid sequence: CASSTLSNQPQHF.

This clone was seen once. V is TRBV19 and J is TRBJ2-7; maybe TRBD2 (6 bases). V lost 9 bases and J lost 4, with 16 bases in between. CDR3 length equals 13 residues. Germline V CDR1 and CDR2: LNHDA, SQIVND (reference sequence). This CDR3 reads CASSPKAGYEQYF. CDR3 nucleotide sequence: TGTGCCAGCTCCCCTAAAGCGGGTTACGAGCAGTACTTC.

CDR3 sequence (DNA): TGTGCCATCAGTTCCAGGGAAGGTAATCAGCCCCAGCATTTT. Its translation is CAISSREGNQPQHF. The chain has TRBV10-3 and TRBJ1-5; TRBD1 might be the D (5 bases). V was pared by 5 bases and J by 4 bases, with 12 bases between. Germline V gene sequence: CDR1 ENHRY, CDR2 SYGVKD. The CDR3 sequence is 14 residues long.

The chain carries TRBV7-2 and TRBJ2-3; TRBD1 agrees at 10 bases. With 4 bases clipped from V and 1 base from J, the junction kept 5 bases outside the gene matches. The CDR3 length is 16 residues. CDR1 SGHTA and CDR2 FQGNSA come from the germline V gene. The CDR3 DNA reads as TGTGCCAGCAGCTCTCCAGGGACAGGGGGCACAGATACGCAGTATTTT. Its protein is CASSSPGTGGTDTQYF.

This clone was recorded once. The chain joins TRBV19 to TRBJ1-1; no clear D. The V gene lost 6 bases and the J gene lost 8 bases, with 13 bases spanning the gap. Germline values: CDR1 LNHDA, CDR2 SQIVND (reference sequence). The CDR3 totals 12 residues. CDR3 in amino acids: CASRLGTFEAFF. CDR3 nucleotide sequence: TGTGCCAGTAGGTTGGGCACGTTCGAAGCTTTCTTT. Full variable domain (remainder filled in from reference TRBV19 and TRBJ1-1): DGGITQSPKYLFRKEGQNVTLSCEQNLNHDAMYWYRQDPGQGLRLIYYSQIVNDFQKGDIAEGYSVSREKKESFPLTVTSAQKNPTAFYLCASRLGTFEAFFGQGTRLTVV.